These 11 T cell receptor beta chains originate from one sample sequenced in a study of blood T cell repertoires in COVID-19. Clones were sequenced by immunoSEQ multiplex PCR, and TCRdb holds only the in-frame ones, with some missing. This sample has 200,000 to 250,000 clones; over 75% occur once, and the top ten carry around 4.5%. The material sequenced was PBMCs or T cells enriched from blood (not recorded which). Receptors were obtained from a man younger than 45 with acute COVID-19.

V is TRBV7-6 and J is TRBJ2-5; D is uncertain. Germline assignment: CDR1 SGHVS and CDR2 FNYEAQ. The CDR3 is made up of 11 amino acids. Trimming took off 5 bases at V and 5 bases at J, with 6 bases between the two ends. In nucleotides, the CDR3 is TGTGCCAGCAGCCCACTGGAGACCCAGTACTTC. Its protein product is CASSPLETQYF. The full variable domain, its missing parts supplied by reference TRBV7-6 and TRBJ2-5, is GAGVSQSPRYKVTKRGQDVALRCDPISGHVSLYWYRQALGQGPEFLTYFNYEAQQDKSGLPNDRFSAERPEGSISTLTIQRTEQRDSAMYRCASSPLETQYFGPGTRLLVL.

This sequence joins TRBV28 and TRBJ1-2; D is ambiguous. Germline loops: CDR1 MDHEN, CDR2 SYDVKM. The V end was cut by 5 bases, the J end by 4 bases, with 26 bases between. The CDR3 runs 18 residues. The CDR3 region has the DNA TGTGCCAGCAGTCCACCGCCGGGAGGACGGCGCCATCTCTATGGCTACACCTTC. Protein: CASSPPPGGRRHLYGYTF.

The chain carries TRBV9 and TRBJ2-1, with 7 positions matching TRBD2. Germline CDR1 SGDLS, CDR2 YYNGEE. V gave up 7 bases and J gave up 10 bases; unmatched junction bases: 14. The CDR3 is 14 residues long. For the CDR3, the DNA is TGTGCCAGCCGACGGGGGGACCGCCCGGCGGAGCAGTTCTTC. It codes for CASRRGDRPAEQFF.

This chain uses TRBV6-1 with TRBJ1-2; D unclear. Trimming removed 2 bases at V and 0 bases at J, with 7 bases between. Germline CDR1 MNHNS, CDR2 SASEGT. CDR3 size: 14 residues. CDR3 residues: CASSEYGANYGYTF. The CDR3 nucleotides are TGTGCCAGCAGTGAATATGGAGCTAACTATGGCTACACCTTC.

The genes are TRBV11-2 and TRBJ2-1; tentative D call: TRBD2 (5 bases). V was pared by 1 base and J by 9 bases, with 10 bases between. Germline lookup yields CDR1 SGHAT and CDR2 FQNNGV. The CDR3 extends over 13 amino acids. CDR3 bases: TGTGCCAGCAGCTTAGGAGCTAGCTCTGAGCAGTTCTTC. Its translation is CASSLGASSEQFF. The whole variable domain, filled in from reference TRBV11-2 and TRBJ2-1, reads EAGVAQSPRYKIIEKRQSVAFWCNPISGHATLYWYQQILGQGPKLLIQFQNNGVVDDSQLPKDRFSAERLKGVDSTLKIQPAKLEDSAVYLCASSLGASSEQFFGPGTRLTVL.

In regard to this clone: A read error may account for a junction end that differs from germline. The chain links TRBV5-1 to TRBJ1-1, with D tentatively TRBD1 (6 bases). The CDR3 contains 18 residues. Germline V CDR1 and CDR2: SGHRS, YFSETQ. The CDR3 spells CASSKAGPNREKNTKAFF. CDR3 nucleotide sequence: TGCGCCAGCAGTAAGGCCGGCCCGAACAGGGAGAAGAACACTAAAGCTTTCTTT.

V is TRBV5-6 and J is TRBJ2-7, with 9 bases matching TRBD1. The V gene end was trimmed by 2 bases and the J gene end by 5 bases; junction bases not matched to a gene: 8. In germline, CDR1 is SGHDT, CDR2 YYEEEE. The CDR3 has 15 residues. The CDR3 is CASSLTGGRFDEQYF. The CDR3 nucleotides are TGTGCCAGCAGCTTAACAGGGGGCCGATTCGACGAGCAGTACTTC.

The rearrangement joins TRBV5-6 to TRBJ2-3; 9 bases are shared with TRBD2. This CDR3 has 17 residues. Germline-derived CDR1 and CDR2 are SGHDT and YYEEEE. The V gene end was trimmed by 0 bases and the J gene end by 2 bases; junction bases not matched to a gene: 7. The CDR3 protein is CASSLVLLAGPTDTQYF. CDR3 in DNA: TGTGCCAGCAGCTTGGTTTTGCTAGCGGGGCCCACAGATACGCAGTATTTT.

The chain couples TRBV5-1 to TRBJ2-3; D possibly corresponds to TRBD1 (6 bases). The V end was cut by 4 bases, the J end by 2 bases, with 17 bases between. The length of the CDR3 is 16 residues. Per the germline V gene, CDR1 is SGHRS and CDR2 is YFSETQ. The CDR3 DNA follows: TGCGCCAGCAGCGTGGGGGACAACCCAAACACAGATACGCAGTATTTT. Encoded protein: CASSVGDNPNTDTQYF.

The chain employs TRBV4-1 and TRBJ1-2; D remains ambiguous. V was trimmed by 4 bases and J by 3 bases, leaving 12 bases between them. CDR3 length: 14 residues. From germline, CDR1 is MGHRA and CDR2 YSYEKL. The CDR3 loop reads CASSLLGDYYGYTF. CDR3 nucleotides: TGCGCCAGCAGCCTCCTCGGGGATTACTATGGCTACACCTTC.

This clone was seen a few times. The rearrangement joins TRBV11-3 to TRBJ2-5, with a weak D call TRBD2 (5 bases). The CDR3 is 13 amino acids. The germline CDR1 and CDR2 sequences are SGHNT and YENEEA. Trimming left V 3 bases short and J 5 bases short, with 10 bases between. The CDR3 sequence: CASSLRRFETQYF. The CDR3, as DNA: TGTGCCAGCAGCTTGAGGAGGTTTGAGACCCAGTACTTC.